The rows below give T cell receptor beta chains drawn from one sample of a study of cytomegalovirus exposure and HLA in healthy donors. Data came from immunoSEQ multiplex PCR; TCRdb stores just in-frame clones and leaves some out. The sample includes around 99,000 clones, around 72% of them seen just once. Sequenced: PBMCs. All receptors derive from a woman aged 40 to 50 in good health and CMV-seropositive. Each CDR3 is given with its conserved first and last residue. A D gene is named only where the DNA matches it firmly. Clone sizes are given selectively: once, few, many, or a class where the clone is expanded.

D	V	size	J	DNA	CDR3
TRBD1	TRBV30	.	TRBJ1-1	TGTGCCTGGAGCCCGGGACAGGGGGCAGCTGAAGCTTTCTTT	CAWSPGQGAAEAFF
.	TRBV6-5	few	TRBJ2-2	TGTGCCAGCAGTTCGGAGGGGTTGAACACCGGGGAGCTGTTTTTT	CASSSEGLNTGELFF
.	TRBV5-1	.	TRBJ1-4	TGCGCCAGCAGCACTCAGGGAAGGCAGGAAAAACTGTTTTTT	CASSTQGRQEKLFF
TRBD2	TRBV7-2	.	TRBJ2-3	TGTGCCAGCAGCTCATTGGGGAGCGGGGCCTTCACAGATACGCAGTATTTT	CASSSLGSGAFTDTQYF
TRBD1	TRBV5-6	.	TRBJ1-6	TGTGCCAGCAGCTTGTACGGGACAGGGGGTTCACCCCTCCACTTT	CASSLYGTGGSPLHF
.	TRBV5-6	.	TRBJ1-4	TGTGCCAGCAGCCAGAAGACAGAGAATGAAAAACTGTTTTTT	CASSQKTENEKLFF
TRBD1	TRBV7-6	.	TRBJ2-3	TGTGCCAGCAGCTTAGCGGGGACAGAAGATACGCAGTATTTT	CASSLAGTEDTQYF
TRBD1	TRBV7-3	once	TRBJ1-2	TGTGCCAGCAGCTCCCCCGACAGGGGGGACTATGGCTACACCTTC	CASSSPDRGDYGYTF
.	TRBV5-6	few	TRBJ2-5	TGTGCCAGCAGCTTGCCGCCAGGTGCAACCCAAGAGACCCAGTACTTC	CASSLPPGATQETQYF
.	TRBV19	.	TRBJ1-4	TGTGCCAGTAGTATCTCGGCGGTCGGGGAAAAACTGTTTTTT	CASSISAVGEKLFF
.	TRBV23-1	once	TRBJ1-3	TGCGCCAGCAGTCCCCCAGGGGCCCGCTCTGGAAACACCATATATTTT	CASSPPGARSGNTIYF
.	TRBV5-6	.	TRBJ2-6	TGTGCCAGCAGCTTGGATCCTTCTGGGGCCAACGTCCTGACTTTC	CASSLDPSGANVLTF
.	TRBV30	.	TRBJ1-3	TGTGCCTGGACCCCCTATACGGGGATTGGAAACACCATATATTTT	CAWTPYTGIGNTIYF
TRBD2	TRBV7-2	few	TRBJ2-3	TGTGCCAGCAGCTTCGCGGGGGCGCAGTATTTT	CASSFAGAQYF
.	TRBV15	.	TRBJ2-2	TGTGCCACCAGCAGAGACAGGTTAACTCCCGGGGAGCTGTTTTTT	CATSRDRLTPGELFF
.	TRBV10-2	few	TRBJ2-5	TGCGCCAGCAGCCCACAAGAGACCCAGTACTTC	CASSPQETQYF
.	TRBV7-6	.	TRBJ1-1	TGTGCCAGCAGCTTAGCGGGACACTCGAACACTGAAGCTTTCTTT	CASSLAGHSNTEAFF
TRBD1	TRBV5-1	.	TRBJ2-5	TGCGCCAGCAGCCCGGGACAGGGAGGCTGGGTCCAAGAGACCCAGTACTTC	CASSPGQGGWVQETQYF
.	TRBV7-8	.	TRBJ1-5	TGTGCCAGCAGCTTAGGCTCGGTCCAGCCCCAGCATTTT	CASSLGSVQPQHF
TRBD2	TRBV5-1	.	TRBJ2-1	TGCGCCAGCATCGTTGGGACGGGGGGTAACGATGAGCAGTTCTTC	CASIVGTGGNDEQFF
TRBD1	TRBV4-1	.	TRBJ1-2	TGCGCCAGCAGCCAACGAACAGGGGATGGCTACACCTTC	CASSQRTGDGYTF
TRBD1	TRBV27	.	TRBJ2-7	TGTGCCAGCAGTTTGAGGCAGGGGGCTTTCTACGAGCAGTACTTC	CASSLRQGAFYEQYF
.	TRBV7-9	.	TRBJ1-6	TGTGCCAGCAGCGAGGAGGGTAATTCACCCCTCCACTTT	CASSEEGNSPLHF
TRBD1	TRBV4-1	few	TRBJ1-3	TGCGCCAGCAGCCAACTCCAGACAGGGATTGGAAACACCATATATTTT	CASSQLQTGIGNTIYF
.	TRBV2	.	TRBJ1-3	TGTGCCAGCAGTGAAGCGTCAGGCGCCTCTGGAAACACCATATATTTT	CASSEASGASGNTIYF
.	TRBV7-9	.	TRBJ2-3	TGTGCCAGCAGCCCTGACAGTACTAGCACAGATACGCAGTATTTT	CASSPDSTSTDTQYF
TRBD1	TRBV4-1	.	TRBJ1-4	TGCGCCAGCAGTCCGTCGGGCCAGGGGGTAGAAAAACTGTTTTTT	CASSPSGQGVEKLFF
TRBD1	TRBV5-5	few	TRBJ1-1	TGTGCCAGCAGCGTGACAGGGTGGGGATCCACTGAAGCTTTCTTT	CASSVTGWGSTEAFF
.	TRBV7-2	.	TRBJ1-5	TGTGCCAGCAGCCCGCACCGGGACAACGCTTTAGGGCAGCCCCAGCATTTT	CASSPHRDNALGQPQHF
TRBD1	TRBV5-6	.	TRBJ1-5	TGTGCCAGCAGCTTTGGACAGGGCCCGGGTTTGGGCAATCAGCCCCAGCATTTT	CASSFGQGPGLGNQPQHF
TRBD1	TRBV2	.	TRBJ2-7	TGTGCCAGCATAGAAGGACAGGTTTCCGAGCAGTACTTC	CASIEGQVSEQYF
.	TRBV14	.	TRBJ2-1	TGTGCCAGCAGTCCTGTTTTAGGGACTCGCACCAACAATGAGCAGTTCTTC	CASSPVLGTRTNNEQFF
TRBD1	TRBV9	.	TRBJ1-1	TGTGCCAGCAGCCCCGGGACAGAGAACACTGAAGCTTTCTTT	CASSPGTENTEAFF
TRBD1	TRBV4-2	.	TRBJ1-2	TGTGCCAGCAGCCAAGAGGGACAGGGCTATGGCTACACCTTC	CASSQEGQGYGYTF
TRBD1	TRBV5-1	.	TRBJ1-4	TGCGCCAGCAGCTTGGAAGGGGGCCAAAATGAAAAACTGTTTTTT	CASSLEGGQNEKLFF
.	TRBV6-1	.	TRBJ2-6	TGTGCCAGCAGTCTTTTCTCCTCTGGGGCCAACGTCCTGACTTTC	CASSLFSSGANVLTF
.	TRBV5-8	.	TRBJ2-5	TGTGCCAGCAGCTTGAATACGGGGGTGGAGACCCAGTACTTC	CASSLNTGVETQYF
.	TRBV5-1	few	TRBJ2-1	TGCGCCAGCAGCGAGGCAAACAATGAGCAGTTCTTC	CASSEANNEQFF
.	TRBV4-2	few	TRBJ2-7	TGTGCCAGCAGCCAAGAGGAGGTCTACCTGGGGGGCTCCTACGAGCAGTACTTC	CASSQEEVYLGGSYEQYF
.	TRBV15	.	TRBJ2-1	TGTGCCACCGGGACAAGGTACAATGAGCAGTTCTTC	CATGTRYNEQFF
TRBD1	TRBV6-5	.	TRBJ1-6	TGTGCCAGCAGTTACTCTCCGGGGACAGGCGCCTCGGGGCTCCACTTT	CASSYSPGTGASGLHF
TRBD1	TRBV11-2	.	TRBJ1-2	TGTGCCAGCAGCTCGTCCCGGGACAGGTTGAGGGGCTACACCTTC	CASSSSRDRLRGYTF
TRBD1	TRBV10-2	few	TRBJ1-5	TGCGCCAGCAGTGAACAGGGGGGTCAGCCCCAGCATTTT	CASSEQGGQPQHF
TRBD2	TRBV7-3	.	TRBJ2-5	TGTGCCAGCAGCCCCATATACGGCGGGGGGAGGGTTGCAGAGACCCAGTACTTC	CASSPIYGGGRVAETQYF
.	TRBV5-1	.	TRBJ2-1	TGCGCCAGCAGCTTGGGCGGGGCTTCCTACAATGAGCAGTTCTTC	CASSLGGASYNEQFF
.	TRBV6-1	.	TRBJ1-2	TGTGCCAGCAGTGAAGCTCGGGGAGAGAACTATGGCTACACCTTC	CASSEARGENYGYTF
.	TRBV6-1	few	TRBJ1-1	TGTGCCAGCAGGTACGAGACAGGTCAGCTCAGGGAAGCTTTCTTT	CASRYETGQLREAFF
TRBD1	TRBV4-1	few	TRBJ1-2	TGCGCCAGCAGCCTCGCAGGGGGGGGCTACACCTTC	CASSLAGGGYTF
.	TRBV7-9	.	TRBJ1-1	TGTGCCAGCAGCCCTCCCGGGTACACTGAAGCTTTCTTT	CASSPPGYTEAFF
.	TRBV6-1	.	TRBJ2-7	TGTGCCAGCAGTGGGGGGGGGAGACAGGGGCCTTACGAGCAGTACTTC	CASSGGGRQGPYEQYF
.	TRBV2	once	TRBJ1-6	TGTGCCAGCAGTGAAGGACAGGCCAATAATTCACCCCTCCACTTT	CASSEGQANNSPLHF
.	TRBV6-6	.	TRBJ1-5	TGTGCCAGCAGAGACCGCGGGAAGGGTCAGCCCCAGCATTTT	CASRDRGKGQPQHF